This T cell receptor beta chain comes out of a study of blood T cell repertoires in COVID-19. TCRdb keeps only in-frame clones here, not all; method: immunoSEQ multiplex PCR. The sample contains 540,000 or so clones, roughly 89% of which appear only once. Seattle patients were enrolled while actively infected and followed longitudinally. This TCR was recovered from a woman between 45 and 60 years old with COVID-19, enrolled during active disease. The sequencing sample was made of peripheral blood.

This CDR3 is CASSPRRGFNEKLFF. DNA of the CDR3: TGTGCCAGCAGTCCCCGACGAGGGTTTAATGAAAAACTGTTTTTT. V is TRBV6-5 and J is TRBJ1-4; D unclear. The germline V gene has CDR1 MNHEY and CDR2 SVGAGI. This CDR3 region has 15 residues. The V end was cut by 5 bases, the J end by 4 bases, with 14 bases between.